The 6 T cell receptor beta chains listed next were all sequenced from one sample in a study of T cells in Graves' hyperthyroidism and ophthalmopathy (dated by TCRdb to the late 2010s). The library was built by means of multiplex PCR. Sequencing took place on an Illumina HiSeq 2000. Amplification of TCR beta CDR3 regions was carried out from RNA transcripts. A first-round RT-PCR of the TCR CDR3 used the HTBI primer set with the Qiagen OneStep RT-PCR kit. TCRdb handled the public reads itself, with Q25 trimming in fastp and clone calling in MiXCR, and kept productive beta chains. Each entry is one CDR3 protein sequence, shown with its most common DNA and genes. Counted in this sample were around 600,000 distinct CDR3 sequences; more than 12% of them appeared once. The ten largest make up around 13% of the sample. The sample was blood. These receptors were collected from a woman aged 50 to 65 with Graves' ophthalmopathy.

The chain couples TRBV24-1 to TRBJ2-1; D is perhaps TRBD1 or TRBD2 (5 bases each). In germline, CDR1 is KGHDR, CDR2 SFDVKD. The CDR3 consists of 18 residues. Trimming pared 3 bases from V and 0 bases from J, leaving 17 bases between. The CDR3 DNA reads TGTGCCACCAGTGATCCGGCCCCGGGACGTCCCTCCTACAATGAGCAGTTCTTC. This codes for CATSDPAPGRPSYNEQFF.

This clonotype was picked up many times. This chain joins TRBV12-3 or TRBV12-4 and TRBJ1-3, with 7 bases lining up with TRBD1. The CDR3 contains 13 residues. J was trimmed by 2 bases and V by 6 bases; bases with no gene match: 1. CDR3 sequence (DNA): TGTGCCAGCAGGGGGACAGCTGGAAACACCATATATTTT. It specifies CASRGTAGNTIYF.

The J gene is TRBJ1-2, the V gene TRBV4-1; 9 bases map to TRBD1. V lost 2 bases to trimming and J lost 4 bases; unmatched junction nucleotides: 8. The germline V gene encodes CDR1 MGHRA and CDR2 YSYEKL. The CDR3 runs 16 residues. CDR3 in amino acids: CASSQTGQGLFYGYTF. The DNA for the CDR3 is TGCGCCAGCAGCCAAACGGGACAGGGTCTATTCTATGGCTACACCTTC.

Concerning this clonotype itself: A much larger clone is a single base away; this may be a read error. The final CDR3 position lacks the conserved phenylalanine or tryptophan, pointing to a likely read error. The genes are TRBV30 and TRBJ1-6, with 8 bases that match TRBD1. Losses at the gene ends were 3 bases for V and 4 bases for J; bases not matched to a gene: 5. The CDR3 has 15 residues. Germline V gene data show CDR1 as GTSNPN and CDR2 as SVGIG (reference sequence). CDR3 in DNA: TGTGCCTGGAGAACCGGGACAGGATATAATTCACCCCTCCACTCT. This gives the protein CAWRTGTGYNSPLHS.

This clonotype was recorded at least ten times. This chain uses TRBV6-1 with TRBJ2-5; D might be TRBD1 or TRBD2, each matching 5 bases. Trimming stripped 6 bases from V and 5 bases from J, with 19 bases between. CDR1 is MNHNS and CDR2 is SASEGT in the germline V gene. The CDR3 is 15 residues long. This CDR3 reads CASRPGRPPRETQYF. CDR3 sequence (DNA): TGTGCCAGCAGGCCGGGACGACCCCCGCGGGAGACCCAGTACTTC.

This clonotype was counted many times. The chain couples TRBV6-1 to TRBJ2-1; D is undetermined. The CDR3 loop spans 16 amino acids. Germline-derived CDR1 and CDR2 are MNHNS and SASEGT. V lost 3 bases and J 0 bases, leaving 12 bases between the germline ends. The chain's CDR3 is CASSERLWVSYNEQFF. The CDR3, as DNA: TGTGCCAGCAGTGAGAGGCTATGGGTCTCCTACAATGAGCAGTTCTTC.